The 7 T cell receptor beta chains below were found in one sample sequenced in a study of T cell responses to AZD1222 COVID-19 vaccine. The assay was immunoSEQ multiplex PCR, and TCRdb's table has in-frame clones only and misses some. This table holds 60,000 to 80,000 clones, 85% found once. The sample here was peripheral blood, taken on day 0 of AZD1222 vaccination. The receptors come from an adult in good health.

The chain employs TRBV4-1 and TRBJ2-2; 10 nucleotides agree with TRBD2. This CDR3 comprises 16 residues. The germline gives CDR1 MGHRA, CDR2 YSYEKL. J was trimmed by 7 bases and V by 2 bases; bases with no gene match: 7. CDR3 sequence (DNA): TGCGCCAGCAGCCAACCGAGCGGGGGGGCTAACGGGGAGCTGTTTTTT. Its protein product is CASSQPSGGANGELFF.

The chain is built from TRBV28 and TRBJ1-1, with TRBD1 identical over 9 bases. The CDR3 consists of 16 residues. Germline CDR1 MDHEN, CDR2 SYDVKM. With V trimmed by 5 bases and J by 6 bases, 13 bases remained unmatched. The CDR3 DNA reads TGTGCCAGCAGTCTCGGGACAGGGAGCGGTACTTCTGAAGCTTTCTTT. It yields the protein CASSLGTGSGTSEAFF.

As DNA, the CDR3 is TGTGCCAGTAGTATCTCAGGCTCTGCTGGCTACACCTTC. Protein sequence: CASSISGSAGYTF. The rearrangement links TRBV19 to TRBJ1-2; no reliable D call. Trimming took off 3 bases at V and 7 bases at J, with 12 bases between the two ends. The CDR3 loop spans 13 amino acids. Germline CDR1 is LNHDA and CDR2 is SQIVND (reference sequence).

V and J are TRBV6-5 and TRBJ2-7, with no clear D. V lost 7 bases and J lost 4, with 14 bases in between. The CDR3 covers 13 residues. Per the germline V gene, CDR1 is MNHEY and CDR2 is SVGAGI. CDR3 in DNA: TGTGCCAGCAACCCGTTCGCTCAGTACGAGCAGTACTTC. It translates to CASNPFAQYEQYF.

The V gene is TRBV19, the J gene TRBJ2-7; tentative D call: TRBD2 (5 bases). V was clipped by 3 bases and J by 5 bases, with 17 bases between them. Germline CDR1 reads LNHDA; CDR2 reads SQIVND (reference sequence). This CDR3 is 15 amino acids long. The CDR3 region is CASSMGAWAGNEQYF. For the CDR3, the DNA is TGTGCCAGTAGTATGGGCGCATGGGCCGGGAACGAGCAGTACTTC.

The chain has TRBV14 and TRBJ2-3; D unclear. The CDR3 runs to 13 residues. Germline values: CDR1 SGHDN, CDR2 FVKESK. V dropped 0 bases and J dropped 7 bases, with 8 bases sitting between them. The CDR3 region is CASSQDRRHTQYF. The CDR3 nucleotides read TGTGCCAGCAGCCAAGATAGGCGCCATACGCAGTATTTT. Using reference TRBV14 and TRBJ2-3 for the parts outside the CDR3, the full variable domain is EAGVTQFPSHSVIEKGQTVTLRCDPISGHDNLYWYRRVMGKEIKFLLHFVKESKQDESGMPNNRFLAERTGGTYSTLKVQPAELEDSGVYFCASSQDRRHTQYFGPGTRLTVL.

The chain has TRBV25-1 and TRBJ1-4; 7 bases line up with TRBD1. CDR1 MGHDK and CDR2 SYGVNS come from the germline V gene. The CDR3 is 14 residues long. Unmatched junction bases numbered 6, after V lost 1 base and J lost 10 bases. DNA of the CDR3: TGTGCCAGCAGTGAATGGTCAGGGGGAGGAAAACTGTTTTTT. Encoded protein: CASSEWSGGGKLFF.